This T cell receptor beta chain was recovered during a study of Ad26.COV2.S vaccination and SARS-CoV-2 variants. Study information: This donor came from the COV1001 trial of Ad26.COV2.S. Once, or twice with 56 days between doses, Ad26.COV2.S was given intramuscularly.

Details on this clone: Antigen: not known.

J lost 0 bases, V lost 0 bases, and 6 bases had no gene match. CDR3 length: 17 residues. Germline lookup yields CDR1 SGHNT and CDR2 YENEEA. Study-wide results and caveats: Measurements of TCR breadth and depth may have given underestimates of the total T cell responses.

Treatment defined: some 19 received Ad26.COV2.S at low or high dose, single or two shots; roughly five received placebo; per-sample allocation not given. Sampling occurred on day 63 after the first vaccine or placebo injection. Clones were sequenced by immunoSEQ multiplex PCR, and TCRdb holds only the in-frame ones, with some missing. The sample lists 350,000 to 450,000 clones, approximately 83% occurring once. J is TRBJ1-2 and V is TRBV11-3; 8 positions agree with TRBD1. The input for sequencing was peripheral blood, taken in a trial of Ad26.COV2.S vaccine versus placebo. The sequence came from a person between 18 and 65 years old who received the Ad26.COV2.S COVID-19 vaccine or a placebo. The CDR3, as DNA: TGTGCCAGCAGCTTAGATGACAGGGGACGACCTAACTATGGCTACACCTTC. This encodes CASSLDDRGRPNYGYTF.